This T cell receptor beta chain derives from a study of blood T cells in healthy people across ages. Primers used in a second PCR of about 6 to 11 cycles were a sample-barcoded 5' primer and a J-beta primer mix. TCRdb itself ran the 5' RACE reads through MiXCR, one entry per CDR3 protein. The data show some 940,000 distinct CDR3 sequences, about 27% seen once. Germline V lookup: CDR1 MNHEY, CDR2 SMNVEV (reference sequence). This CDR3 is built from 14 residues. These data were likewise used in another study, on T cells of mothers and their children.

The sequence was collected from a woman aged 40 to 55 in good health. The chain carries TRBV27 and TRBJ2-5, with 12 bases that match TRBD2. The DNA end favors TRBJ2-7, so the J call may be wrong. Sequenced input: blood. As DNA, the CDR3 is TGTGCCAGCAGGCTAGCGGGGGGGCGCAACGAGCAGTACTTC. It translates to CASRLAGGRNEQYF.